This T cell receptor (beta chain) was recorded in a study of metastatic and nonmetastatic thyroid tumors. Study details: Samples came from malignant and benign thyroid patients, and repertoires were compared across blood and tumor or nodule tissue.

Each patient went into thyroid surgery without having received any treatment. Findings and limits, study-wide: Benign nodules reportedly had significantly lower TCR beta diversity than malignant thyroid tumors in blood and tumor.

This clone is labeled as medium-sized. Its antigen is unidentified. The length of the CDR3 is 15 residues. In germline, CDR1 is LNHNV, CDR2 YYDKDF (reference sequence). V trimming: 0 bases; J trimming: 4 bases; junction bases outside the gene matches: 3. In the original analysis: The study's classifier, a distant-metastasis tool for papillary thyroid cancer, was built using CDR3 differences across clinicopathological groups. TCRdb re-analyzed the PCR reads using MiXCR. Here the V and J calls rest on TCRdb's processing, not on the authors' analysis. The sample has fewer than 20,000 clones; just under 30% are singletons.

The receptor's source is a male donor with papillary thyroid cancer or a benign thyroid nodule (not recorded which). Some clones in this sample may be carry-over from other donors' samples. The sequenced sample was tumor tissue. The chain combines TRBV15 with TRBJ2-7; 10 bases are shared with TRBD2. The chain's CDR3 is CATSRELAGSYEQYF. CDR3 DNA sequence: TGTGCCACCAGCAGAGAACTAGCGGGATCGTACGAGCAGTACTTC.